This note documents a single T cell receptor beta chain sequence. What it recognizes is unknown. The data derive from a study of cytomegalovirus exposure and HLA in healthy donors. Study results and limitations: Altogether, around 160 TCR beta chains were recorded as cytomegalovirus-associated. In vitro experiments confirmed that three CMV-associated chains were specific for CMV antigens. In a later analysis, TCR beta V- and J-gene trimming showed a link to a missense DCLRE1C variant. Later analysis identified several of the most significant clusters that appeared linked to common viral pathogens.

PCR amplification relied on 60 Vbeta primers (plus 13 Jbeta primers). The protocol was immunoSEQ multiplex PCR, while the TCRdb copy is restricted to in-frame clones and leaves out a portion. The sample holds under 45,000 clones; 75% to 85% are singletons and the top ten take roughly 5.6%. V lost 4 bases, J lost 7 bases, and 7 bases stayed unmatched. CDR1 and CDR2 (germline): LNHDA, SQIVND (reference sequence). The CDR3 length is 14 residues. J is TRBJ1-2 and V is TRBV19; 9 bases map to TRBD1. Material: PBMCs. This receptor was taken from a male donor in good health and CMV-seronegative. CDR3 bases: TGTGCCAGTAGTAGGACAGGGGAGAACGGTGGCTACACCTTC. Its protein product is CASSRTGENGGYTF.